This T cell receptor beta chain was sequenced during a study of PD-1 blockade in classical Hodgkin lymphoma. Study results and limitations: TCR diversity in CD4+, not CD8+, cells rose significantly by C4D1.

The CDR3 runs to 15 residues. CDR1 and CDR2 (germline): MNHNY, SVGAGI (reference sequence). J gave up 5 bases and V 6 bases, and 5 bases lay outside the gene matches. As regards this clone: What it recognizes is unknown.

Relapses following autologous stem cell transplantation were seen in all patients, with brentuximab vedotin exposure varying. Sequencing was performed with immunoSEQ multiplex PCR; in TCRdb, only in-frame clones are kept and a portion is missing. The sample has about 93,000 clones; around nine tenths are singletons. Sequenced here: peripheral blood mononuclear cells (PBMCs), sampled before the second cycle of nivolumab. This clonotype was sampled from a human donor with classical Hodgkin lymphoma. The chain has TRBV6-6 and TRBJ2-1; 12 bases align to TRBD2. CDR3 coding DNA: TGTGCCAGCAGGGTTCTAGCGGGAGGGGACAATGAGCAGTTCTTC. This sequence encodes CASRVLAGGDNEQFF.